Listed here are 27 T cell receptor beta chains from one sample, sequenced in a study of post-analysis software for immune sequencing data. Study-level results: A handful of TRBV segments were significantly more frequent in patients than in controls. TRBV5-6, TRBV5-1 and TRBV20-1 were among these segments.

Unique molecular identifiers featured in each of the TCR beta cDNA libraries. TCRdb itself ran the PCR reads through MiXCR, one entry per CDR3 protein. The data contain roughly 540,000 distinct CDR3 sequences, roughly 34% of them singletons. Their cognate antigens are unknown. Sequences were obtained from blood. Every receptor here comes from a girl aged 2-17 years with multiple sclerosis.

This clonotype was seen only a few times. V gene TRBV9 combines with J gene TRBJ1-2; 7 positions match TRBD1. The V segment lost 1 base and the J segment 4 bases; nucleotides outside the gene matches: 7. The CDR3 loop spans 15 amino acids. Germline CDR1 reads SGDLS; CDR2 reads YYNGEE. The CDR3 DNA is TGTGCCAGCAGCGTACATCAGGGGGGGAGCTATGGCTACACCTTC. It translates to CASSVHQGGSYGYTF.

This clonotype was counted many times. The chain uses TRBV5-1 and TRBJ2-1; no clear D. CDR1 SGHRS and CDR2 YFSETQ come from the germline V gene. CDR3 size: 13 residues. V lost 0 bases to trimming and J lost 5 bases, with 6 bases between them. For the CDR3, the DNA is TGCGCCAGCAGCTTGGATCCGGACAATGAGCAGTTCTTC. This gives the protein CASSLDPDNEQFF. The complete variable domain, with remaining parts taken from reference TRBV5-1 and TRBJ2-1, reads KAGVTQTPRYLIKTRGQQVTLSCSPISGHRSVSWYQQTPGQGLQFLFEYFSETQRNKGNFPGRFSGRQFSNSRSEMNVSTLELGDSALYLCASSLDPDNEQFFGPGTRLTVL.

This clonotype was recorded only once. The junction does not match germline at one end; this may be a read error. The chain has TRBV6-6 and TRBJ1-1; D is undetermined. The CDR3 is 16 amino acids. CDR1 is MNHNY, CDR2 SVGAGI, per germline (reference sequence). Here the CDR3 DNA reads TGTGCCGGCAGTGGCCCTTGGTTTGGTGGGGTCACTGAAGCTTTCTTT. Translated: CAGSGPWFGGVTEAFF.

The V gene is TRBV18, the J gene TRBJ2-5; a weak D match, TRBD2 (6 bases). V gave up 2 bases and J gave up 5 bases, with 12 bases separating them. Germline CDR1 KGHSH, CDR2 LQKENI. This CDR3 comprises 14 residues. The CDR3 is CASSPGTPLETQYF. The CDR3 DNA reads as TGTGCCAGCTCACCAGGGACTCCCCTCGAGACCCAGTACTTC. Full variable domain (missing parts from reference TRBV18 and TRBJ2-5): NAGVMQNPRHLVRRRGQEARLRCSPMKGHSHVYWYRQLPEEGLKFMVYLQKENIIDESGMPKERFSAEFPKEGPSILRIQQVVRGDSAAYFCASSPGTPLETQYFGPGTRLLVL.

DNA of the CDR3: TGTGCCAGCAGCCCCCGCTACGCCAGGGGCGGTTCACCCCTCCACTTT. Encoded protein: CASSPRYARGGSPLHF. The chain links TRBV7-6 to TRBJ1-6; the D gene is possibly TRBD1 (6 bases). Looked up from germline, CDR1 is SGHVS and CDR2 is FNYEAQ. With 5 bases removed from V and 9 bases from J, the gap between germline ends came to 20 bases. This CDR3 has 16 residues.

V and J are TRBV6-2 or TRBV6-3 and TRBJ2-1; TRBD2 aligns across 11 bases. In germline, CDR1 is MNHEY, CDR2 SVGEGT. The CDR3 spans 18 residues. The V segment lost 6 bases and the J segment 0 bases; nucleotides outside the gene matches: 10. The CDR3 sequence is CASSLWASGGSSYNEQFF. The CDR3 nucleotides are TGTGCCAGCAGCCTATGGGCTAGCGGGGGGAGCTCCTACAATGAGCAGTTCTTC.

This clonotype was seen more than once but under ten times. The CDR3 sequence is CASSPVRDKGYEQYF. The DNA of the CDR3 is TGCGCCAGCAGCCCGGTAAGGGATAAGGGCTACGAGCAGTACTTC. The rearrangement uses TRBV5-1 and TRBJ2-7; D not resolved. CDR1 SGHRS and CDR2 YFSETQ come from the germline V gene. Deletions cut 4 bases from V and 3 bases from J, with 17 bases between. The CDR3 has 15 amino acids.

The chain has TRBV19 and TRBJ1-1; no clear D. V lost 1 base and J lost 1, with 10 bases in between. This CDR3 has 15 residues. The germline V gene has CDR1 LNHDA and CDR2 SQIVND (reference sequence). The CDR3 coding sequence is TGTGCCAGTAGTATAGCTGACGGACCGAACACTGAAGCTTTCTTT. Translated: CASSIADGPNTEAFF.

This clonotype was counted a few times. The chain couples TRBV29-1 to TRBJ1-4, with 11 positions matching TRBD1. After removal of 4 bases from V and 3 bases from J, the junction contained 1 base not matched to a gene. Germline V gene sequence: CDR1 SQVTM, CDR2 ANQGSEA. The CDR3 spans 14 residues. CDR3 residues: CSVVDRGPNEKLFF. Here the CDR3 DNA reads TGCAGCGTTGTGGACAGGGGGCCTAATGAAAAACTGTTTTTT.

The CDR3 region is CASSPTGGTGSDTQYF. The CDR3 DNA sequence: TGTGCCAGCAGCCCGACTGGCGGGACAGGCTCAGATACGCAGTATTTT. The V and J genes are TRBV7-2 and TRBJ2-3; 8 positions match TRBD1. The J segment lost 4 bases and the V segment lost 5 bases, leaving 11 bases of the junction unmatched. The CDR3 has 16 residues. Germline-derived CDR1 and CDR2 are SGHTA and FQGNSA.

The CDR3 DNA reads TGTGCCAGCAGTTTTTTTAGGACTAGCGGGGGGGACGAGCAGTACTTC. The encoded protein is CASSFFRTSGGDEQYF. The chain is built from TRBV12-3 or TRBV12-4 and TRBJ2-7; TRBD2 aligns across 15 bases. The CDR3 is 16 amino acids. V shed 3 bases and J 5 bases; nucleotides not matched to a gene: 5.

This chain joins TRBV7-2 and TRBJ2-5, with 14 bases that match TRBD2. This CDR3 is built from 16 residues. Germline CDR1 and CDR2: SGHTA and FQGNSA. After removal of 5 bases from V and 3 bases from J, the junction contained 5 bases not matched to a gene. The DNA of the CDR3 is TGTGCCAGCAGCCCTTCGGGACTAGCGGGGGAAGAGACCCAGTACTTC. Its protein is CASSPSGLAGEETQYF.

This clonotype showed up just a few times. The CDR3 region has the DNA TGCAGTGCTAGGGACACCTCCTACGAGCAGTACTTC. Translated: CSARDTSYEQYF. The chain couples TRBV20-1 to TRBJ2-7; D possibly corresponds to TRBD1 (5 bases). The CDR3 loop spans 12 amino acids. V lost 3 bases and J lost 0, with 6 bases in between. Germline assignment: CDR1 DFQATT and CDR2 SNEGSKA (reference sequence).

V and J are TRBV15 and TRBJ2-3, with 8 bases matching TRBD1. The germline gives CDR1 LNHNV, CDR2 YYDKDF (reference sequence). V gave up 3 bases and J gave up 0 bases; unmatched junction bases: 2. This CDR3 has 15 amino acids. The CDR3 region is CATSSGQGSTDTQYF. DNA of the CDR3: TGTGCCACCAGCAGCGGACAGGGAAGCACAGATACGCAGTATTTT.

The CDR3 bases are TGTGCCAGCAGTGAGGGGGCCGGTACGCAGTATTTT. Translated: CASSEGAGTQYF. The J gene is TRBJ2-3, the V gene TRBV12-3 or TRBV12-4; 7 bases match TRBD1. This CDR3 is built from 12 residues. J gave up 8 bases and V 5 bases, and 4 bases lay outside the gene matches.

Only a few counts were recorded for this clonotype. CDR3 in DNA: TGCAGCGTTTCGGGGGGCCTCACAGATACGCAGTATTTT. It encodes CSVSGGLTDTQYF. The chain employs TRBV29-1 and TRBJ2-3; D perhaps matches TRBD2 (7 bases). Germline values: CDR1 SQVTM, CDR2 ANQGSEA. Deletions cut 5 bases from V and 2 bases from J, with 11 bases between. CDR3 size: 13 residues.

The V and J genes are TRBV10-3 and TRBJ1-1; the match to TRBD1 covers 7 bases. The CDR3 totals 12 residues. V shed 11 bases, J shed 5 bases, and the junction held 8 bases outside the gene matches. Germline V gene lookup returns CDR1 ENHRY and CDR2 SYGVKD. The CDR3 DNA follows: TGTGCCGCTACAGGGGTAGATACTGAAGCTTTCTTT. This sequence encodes CAATGVDTEAFF.

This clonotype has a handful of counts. DNA of the CDR3: TGCAGCGCTACATCACGGGAGGGGGGCCACTCCTACGAGCAGTTCTTC. Protein product: CSATSREGGHSYEQFF. The chain links TRBV29-1 to TRBJ2-1; TRBD2 matches at 8 bases. This CDR3 region has 16 residues. V lost 7 bases and J lost 10; bases outside the gene matches: 21. Germline assignment: CDR1 SQVTM and CDR2 ANQGSEA.

This CDR3 reads CSASGAGGFTDTQYF. The DNA for the CDR3 is TGCAGTGCTAGTGGGGCGGGGGGGTTCACAGATACGCAGTATTTT. J is TRBJ2-3 and V is TRBV20-1; 9 nucleotides match TRBD2. The CDR3 is 15 amino acids. J was trimmed by 2 bases and V by 3 bases; bases with no gene match: 6. Germline lookup yields CDR1 DFQATT and CDR2 SNEGSKA (reference sequence).

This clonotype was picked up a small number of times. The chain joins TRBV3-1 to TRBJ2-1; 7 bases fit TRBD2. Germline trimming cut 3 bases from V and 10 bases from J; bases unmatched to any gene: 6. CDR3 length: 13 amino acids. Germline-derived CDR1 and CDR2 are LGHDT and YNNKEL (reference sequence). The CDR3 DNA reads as TGTGCCAGCAGCCATGCGACTAGCCTCGAGCAGTTCTTC. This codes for CASSHATSLEQFF.

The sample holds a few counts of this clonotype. The chain's CDR3 is CASSRQGDTQYF. For the CDR3, the DNA is TGTGCCAGCAGCCGGCAAGGGGATACGCAGTATTTT. The chain has TRBV12-3 or TRBV12-4 and TRBJ2-3; D gene unclear. The germline V and J ends were trimmed by 6 bases and 6 bases, with 10 bases remaining between them. CDR3 length: 12 amino acids.

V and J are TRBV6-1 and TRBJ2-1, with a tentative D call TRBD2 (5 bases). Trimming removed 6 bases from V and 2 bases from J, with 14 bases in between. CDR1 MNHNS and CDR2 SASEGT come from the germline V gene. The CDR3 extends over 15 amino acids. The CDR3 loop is CASRSRLPTYNEQFF. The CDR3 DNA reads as TGTGCCAGCAGAAGTCGACTACCTACCTACAATGAGCAGTTCTTC.

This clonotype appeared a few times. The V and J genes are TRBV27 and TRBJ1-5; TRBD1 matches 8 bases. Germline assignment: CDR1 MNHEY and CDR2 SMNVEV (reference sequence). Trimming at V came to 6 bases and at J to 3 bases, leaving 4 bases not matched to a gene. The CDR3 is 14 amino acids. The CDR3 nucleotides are TGTGCCAGCAGCGACAGGGGTATCAATCAGCCCCAGCATTTT. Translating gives CASSDRGINQPQHF.

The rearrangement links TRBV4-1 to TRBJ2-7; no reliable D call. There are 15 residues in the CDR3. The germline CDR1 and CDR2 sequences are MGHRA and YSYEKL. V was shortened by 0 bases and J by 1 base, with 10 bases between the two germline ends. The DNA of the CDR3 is TGCGCCAGCAGCCAAGAAATCACGGCGTCCTACGAGCAGTACTTC. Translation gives CASSQEITASYEQYF.

CDR3 in amino acids: CSVVGREETQYF. CDR3 nucleotides: TGCAGCGTTGTGGGTAGGGAGGAGACCCAGTACTTC. This chain links TRBV29-1 with TRBJ2-5; the D gene is possibly TRBD2 (5 bases). The CDR3 spans 12 residues. CDR1 SQVTM and CDR2 ANQGSEA come from the germline V gene. V lost 4 bases to trimming and J lost 5 bases, with 11 bases between them.

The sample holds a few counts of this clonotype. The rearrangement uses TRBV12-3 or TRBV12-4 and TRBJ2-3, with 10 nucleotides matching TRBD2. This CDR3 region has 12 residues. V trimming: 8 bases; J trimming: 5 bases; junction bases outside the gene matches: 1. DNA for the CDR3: TGTGCCAGCGGGACTAGCGTAGATACGCAGTATTTT. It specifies CASGTSVDTQYF.

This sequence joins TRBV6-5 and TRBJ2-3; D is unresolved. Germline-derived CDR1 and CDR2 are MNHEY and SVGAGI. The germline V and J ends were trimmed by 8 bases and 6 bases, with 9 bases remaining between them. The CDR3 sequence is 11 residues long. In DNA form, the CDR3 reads TGTGCCAGCTATGGCCACGATACGCAGTATTTT. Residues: CASYGHDTQYF.